This is a list of T cell receptor beta chains from one sample in a study of Ad26.COV2.S vaccination and SARS-CoV-2 variants. Using immunoSEQ multiplex PCR, the repertoire was profiled, and TCRdb retains in-frame clones only, with some absent. The sample carries around 370,000 clones, about 92% recorded once. The material was peripheral blood, obtained after recovery from COVID-19. These receptors originate from a human donor who had recovered from COVID-19. The CDR3 runs from the conserved cysteine through the conserved F or W. A D gene is named only where the DNA matches it firmly. The size field is filled for only some rows; it gives once, few, many or a size class.

j_call,v_call,clone_size,d_call,cdr3_aa,cdr3_nt
TRBJ2-1,TRBV9,NA,NA,CASSVALVGVNEQFF,TGTGCCAGCAGCGTAGCTCTAGTTGGGGTCAATGAGCAGTTCTTC
TRBJ1-1,TRBV19,NA,NA,CASRRQELNTEAFF,TGTGCCAGTAGACGACAGGAATTGAACACTGAAGCTTTCTTT
TRBJ1-1,TRBV7-6,NA,NA,CASSLARGVNTEAFF,TGTGCCAGCAGCTTAGCGAGAGGAGTGAACACTGAAGCTTTCTTT
TRBJ2-2,TRBV6-5,NA,NA,CASSYSSQLTGELFF,TGTGCCAGCAGTTACTCGTCTCAGCTCACCGGGGAGCTGTTTTTT
TRBJ1-1,TRBV10-3,NA,NA,CAIRAEGGTEAFF,TGTGCCATCAGGGCCGAGGGGGGGACTGAAGCTTTCTTT
TRBJ2-7,TRBV5-4,few,NA,CASSSLIGPNQGTYEQYF,TGTGCCAGCAGCTCGTTAATAGGACCTAACCAAGGGACCTACGAGCAGTACTTC
TRBJ1-2,TRBV7-9,NA,NA,CASSLVDPGLKNYGYTF,TGTGCCAGCAGCTTAGTAGATCCGGGACTAAAGAACTATGGCTACACCTTC
TRBJ1-2,TRBV6-6,NA,TRBD1,CASSFAGGTGNYGYTF,TGTGCCAGCAGTTTCGCAGGGGGGACGGGTAACTATGGCTACACCTTC
TRBJ1-4,TRBV9,NA,NA,CASSGLGGTNEKLFF,TGTGCCAGCAGCGGTCTAGGGGGAACTAATGAAAAACTGTTTTTT
TRBJ1-2,TRBV29-1,NA,TRBD1,CSVPDRGLYGYTF,TGCAGCGTTCCGGACAGGGGGCTTTATGGCTACACCTTC
TRBJ2-7,TRBV5-5,once,TRBD1,CASSLGDSFYEQYF,TGTGCCAGCAGCTTGGGGGACAGCTTCTACGAGCAGTACTTC
TRBJ1-5,TRBV7-9,NA,NA,CASSLDGEPHQHF,TGTGCCAGCAGCTTAGATGGGGAACCGCACCAGCATTTT
TRBJ2-3,TRBV15,NA,NA,CATSRSSDTQYF,TGTGCCACCAGCAGAAGTTCAGATACGCAGTATTTT
TRBJ2-7,TRBV27,NA,NA,CASSLGANYEQYF,TGTGCCAGCAGTTTAGGGGCGAACTACGAGCAGTACTTC
TRBJ1-3,TRBV12-5,NA,NA,CASGLYGLGTIYF,TGTGCTAGTGGTTTGTACGGTTTGGGCACCATATATTTT
TRBJ2-1,TRBV7-9,NA,TRBD2,CASSGTGTSRHNEQFF,TGTGCCAGCAGCGGGACCGGGACTAGCAGGCACAATGAGCAGTTCTTC
TRBJ1-2,TRBV7-2,NA,TRBD1,CASSLSLTGVRGYTF,TGTGCCAGCAGCTTGAGTCTTACAGGGGTGAGGGGCTACACCTTC
TRBJ2-1,TRBV5-4,NA,TRBD1,CASSLARDSHNEQFF,TGTGCCAGCAGCTTGGCCCGGGACAGCCACAATGAGCAGTTCTTC
TRBJ1-5,TRBV6-5,NA,NA,CASSYSNAGGNQPQHF,TGTGCCAGCAGTTACTCGAACGCGGGGGGCAATCAGCCCCAGCATTTT
TRBJ2-5,TRBV3-1/TRBV3-2,NA,NA,CASSQNRAYQETQYF,TGTGCCAGCAGCCAAAATCGCGCTTACCAAGAGACCCAGTACTTC
TRBJ1-1,TRBV7-2,NA,NA,CASSLIAGDTEAFF,TGTGCCAGCAGCTTGATAGCCGGAGACACTGAAGCTTTCTTT
TRBJ2-3,TRBV9,NA,TRBD2,CASGVSGGAVNTQYF,TGTGCCAGCGGAGTTAGCGGGGGGGCCGTCAATACGCAGTATTTT
TRBJ1-1,TRBV5-1,once,NA,CASSLTVRNTEAFF,TGCGCCAGCAGCTTGACAGTAAGGAACACTGAAGCTTTCTTT
TRBJ1-2,TRBV4-3,NA,TRBD1,CASSQGGTGYYGYTF,TGCGCCAGCAGCCAAGGCGGGACAGGTTACTATGGCTACACCTTC
TRBJ2-5,TRBV6-5,NA,NA,CASSWVVQETQYF,TGTGCCAGCAGCTGGGTGGTCCAAGAGACCCAGTACTTC
TRBJ1-2,TRBV3-1/TRBV3-2,NA,NA,CASSQGSVNYGYTF,TGTGCCAGCAGCCAGGGCAGCGTAAACTATGGCTACACCTTC